This T cell receptor beta chain was captured by sequencing in a study of T cells in Graves' hyperthyroidism and ophthalmopathy. This CDR3 comprises 13 residues. The germline gives CDR1 SQVTM, CDR2 ANQGSEA. J lost 6 bases, V lost 4 bases, and 2 bases had no gene match. Regions amplified from RNA transcripts were the TCR beta CDR3 regions. During a first-round RT-PCR of the TCR CDR3, the HTBI primer set was used. One entry per CDR3 protein results from TCRdb running MiXCR on the multiplex PCR reads. The sample lists over 350,000 distinct CDR3 sequences; over 12% were seen once. Details on this clonotype: No antigen is known for it.

Study-level findings and limits: The authors' 13 V-J model separated ophthalmopathy from stable hyperthyroidism.

The chain uses TRBV29-1 and TRBJ2-2; 10 positions match TRBD1. Sequencing was carried out using blood. The source of this sequence is a man aged 45 to 65 with Graves' ophthalmopathy. The CDR3 region has the DNA TGCAGCGTTGCCGGACAGGGGGCCGGGGAGCTGTTTTTT. Amino acids: CSVAGQGAGELFF.